A single sample gave rise to the 24 T cell receptor beta chains below, sequenced in a study of blood T cell repertoires in COVID-19. Sequencing used immunoSEQ multiplex PCR; TCRdb keeps in-frame clones, though not all of them. The table has roughly 150,000 clones, around 80% seen once; the top ten hold roughly 19%. What was sequenced was peripheral blood. These receptors were collected from a woman aged 80 or over with acute or convalescent COVID-19.

V usage is TRBV5-1 and J usage is TRBJ2-3, with TRBD1 identical over 8 bases. Germline CDR1 is SGHRS and CDR2 is YFSETQ. J lost 4 bases, V lost 4 bases, and 11 bases had no gene match. The length of the CDR3 is 16 residues. The CDR3, as DNA: TGCGCCAGCAGCCCGCGGACAGGGTATCAGTCAGATACGCAGTATTTT. It encodes CASSPRTGYQSDTQYF.

The chain is built from TRBV29-1 and TRBJ2-7, with D possibly being TRBD2 (6 bases). V was cut by 7 bases and J by 0 bases, with 13 bases left in between. The CDR3 consists of 13 residues. Germline CDR1 SQVTM, CDR2 ANQGSEA. CDR3 sequence: CSATGLNSYEQYF. The CDR3 region has the DNA TGCAGCGCCACGGGACTCAACTCCTACGAGCAGTACTTC.

The genes are TRBV6-5 and TRBJ2-7; 9 nucleotides align to TRBD2. CDR1 and CDR2 from the germline V gene are MNHEY and SVGAGI. This CDR3 has 13 residues. V trimming: 6 bases; J trimming: 3 bases; junction bases outside the gene matches: 3. The CDR3 loop reads CASRAGGYYEQYF. The CDR3 region has the DNA TGTGCCAGCAGGGCGGGGGGGTACTACGAGCAGTACTTC.

This clone was found once. V is TRBV4-1 and J is TRBJ2-1; D is perhaps TRBD2 (5 bases). V gave up 2 bases and J gave up 9 bases, with 14 bases separating them. The length of the CDR3 is 14 residues. Germline loops: CDR1 MGHRA, CDR2 YSYEKL. The CDR3 nucleotides read TGCGCCAGCAGCCAATTGGAGGAGCGCGCTGAGCAGTTCTTC. It is translated as CASSQLEERAEQFF.

The chain uses TRBV3-1 (or the pseudogene TRBV3-2) and TRBJ1-3, with D maybe TRBD1 (5 bases). V lost 3 bases, J lost 7 bases, and 13 bases lay in between. CDR1 is LGHDT, CDR2 YNNKEL, per germline (reference sequence). The CDR3 contains 14 residues. The CDR3 DNA follows: TGTGCCAGCAGCCACGGGACGGGAGGGAACACCATATATTTT. It translates to CASSHGTGGNTIYF.

This clone was seen only a few times. CDR3 residues: CASSPRQGNSRVRDQPQHF. CDR3 in DNA: TGTGCCAGCAGCCCCCGACAGGGGAATAGTCGAGTACGGGATCAGCCCCAGCATTTT. The chain uses TRBV14 and TRBJ1-5, with 8 nucleotides matching TRBD1. CDR3 length: 19 amino acids. V dropped 4 bases and J dropped 5; count of bases not matched to a gene: 19. Germline V CDR1 and CDR2: SGHDN, FVKESK.

This clone was recorded once. V usage is TRBV3-1 (or the pseudogene TRBV3-2) and J usage is TRBJ1-2, with TRBD1 matching over 8 bases. Germline values: CDR1 LGHDT, CDR2 YNNKEL (reference sequence). The CDR3 has 14 residues. Unmatched junction bases numbered 5, after V lost 3 bases and J lost 5 bases. In nucleotides, the CDR3 is TGTGCCAGCAGCCATAAGACAGGGGTGTATGGCTACACCTTC. Its translation: CASSHKTGVYGYTF.

The chain uses TRBV7-6 and TRBJ2-1; D unclear. Trimming removed 1 base from V and 0 bases from J, with 7 bases in between. Germline CDR1 SGHVS, CDR2 FNYEAQ. The CDR3 runs to 15 residues. Here the CDR3 reads CASSLDGFSYNEQFF. CDR3 nucleotides: TGTGCCAGCAGCTTAGACGGGTTCTCCTACAATGAGCAGTTCTTC. The whole variable domain, remainder taken from reference TRBV7-6 and TRBJ2-1, is GAGVSQSPRYKVTKRGQDVALRCDPISGHVSLYWYRQALGQGPEFLTYFNYEAQQDKSGLPNDRFSAERPEGSISTLTIQRTEQRDSAMYRCASSLDGFSYNEQFFGPGTRLTVL.

V usage is TRBV10-3 and J usage is TRBJ1-5; 9 positions agree with TRBD1. Germline V CDR1 and CDR2: ENHRY, SYGVKD. This CDR3 has 15 residues. The V and J ends lost 3 bases and 6 bases, in that order; junction bases with no gene match: 6. For the CDR3, the DNA is TGTGCCATCAGTGAAAATGGACAGGGGAGTCAGCCCCAGCATTTT. This gives the protein CAISENGQGSQPQHF.

The rearrangement joins TRBV28 to TRBJ2-2; 14 bases map to TRBD2. The CDR3 has 17 amino acids. V lost 6 bases and J lost 4; bases outside the gene matches: 7. The germline CDR1 and CDR2 sequences are MDHEN and SYDVKM. In DNA form, the CDR3 reads TGTGCCAGCAGGCGGACTAGCGGGAGGATTCGCACCGGGGAGCTGTTTTTT. Translated, it gives CASRRTSGRIRTGELFF.

The chain joins TRBV4-2 to TRBJ2-3; TRBD2 aligns across 10 bases. The germline V gene has CDR1 LGHNA and CDR2 YNFKEQ. V shed 3 bases, J shed 3 bases, and the junction held 15 bases outside the gene matches. CDR3 length: 19 residues. The CDR3 DNA sequence: TGTGCCAGCAGCCAGGGGGCCGTGTTTAGCGGGGGGAGGACAGATACGCAGTATTTT. It encodes CASSQGAVFSGGRTDTQYF.

A single count supports this clone. The V and J genes are TRBV7-9 and TRBJ2-1; D is uncertain. Trimming shortened V by 4 bases and J by 7 bases, and 5 bases separated the two germline ends. This CDR3 comprises 11 residues. CDR1 is SEHNR and CDR2 is FQNEAQ in the germline V gene (reference sequence). CDR3 sequence (DNA): TGTGCCAGCAGCTCCCTAAATGAGCAGTTCTTC. Translating it yields CASSSLNEQFF.

The chain carries TRBV5-8 and TRBJ2-7; maybe TRBD2 (6 bases). CDR1 is SGHTS, CDR2 YDEGEE, per germline. V lost 6 bases to trimming and J lost 2 bases, with 24 bases between them. The CDR3 sequence is 17 residues long. The CDR3 spells CASNGGSGEEYPYEQYF. The CDR3 DNA is TGTGCCAGCAATGGGGGGTCGGGGGAGGAGTACCCCTACGAGCAGTACTTC.

The rearrangement links TRBV2 to TRBJ1-6; no reliable D call. This CDR3 contains 15 residues. V lost 2 bases, J lost 2 bases, and 7 bases lay in between. CDR1 SNHLY and CDR2 FYNNEI come from the germline V gene. CDR3: CASSETSPYNSPLHF. CDR3 in DNA: TGTGCCAGCAGTGAAACTAGCCCCTATAATTCACCCCTCCACTTT.

J is TRBJ2-1 and V is TRBV7-9, with D perhaps TRBD2 (5 bases). Germline-derived CDR1 and CDR2 are SEHNR and FQNEAQ (reference sequence). The CDR3 consists of 14 residues. V was clipped by 3 bases and J by 2 bases, with 8 bases between them. The CDR3 sequence is CASSFDGTYNEQFF. CDR3 DNA: TGTGCCAGCAGCTTTGACGGGACCTACAATGAGCAGTTCTTC.

The J gene is TRBJ2-6, the V gene TRBV18; TRBD1 agrees at 7 bases. The J segment lost 0 bases and the V segment lost 1 base, leaving 6 bases of the junction unmatched. Germline V lookup: CDR1 KGHSH, CDR2 LQKENI. The CDR3 runs 18 residues. The CDR3 nucleotides are TGTGCCAGCTCACCACGGGGTACAGGGGCCTCTGGGGCCAACGTCCTGACTTTC. Its translation: CASSPRGTGASGANVLTF.

The chain recombines TRBV7-3 with TRBJ2-3; 12 bases are a match to TRBD2. The V segment lost 4 bases and the J segment 6 bases; nucleotides outside the gene matches: 5. Per the germline V gene, CDR1 is SGHTA and CDR2 is FQGTGA. The CDR3 sequence is 15 residues long. The CDR3 sequence is CASSSLAGGPDTQYF. The DNA of the CDR3 is TGTGCCAGCAGCTCCCTAGCGGGGGGGCCTGATACGCAGTATTTT.

The chain combines TRBV3-1 (or the pseudogene TRBV3-2) with TRBJ1-3, with TRBD1 as a possible D gene (6 bases). The ends were cut back, 2 bases at V and 2 bases at J, with 13 bases in the middle. The CDR3 loop spans 16 amino acids. Germline V lookup: CDR1 LGHDT, CDR2 YNNKEL (reference sequence). CDR3 amino acids: CASSQNPPGAGNTIYF. The CDR3 coding sequence is TGTGCCAGCAGCCAAAACCCCCCAGGGGCTGGAAACACCATATATTTT.

This clone was detected a few times. The rearrangement uses TRBV6-5 and TRBJ2-3, with D perhaps matching TRBD2 (6 bases). The CDR3 totals 15 residues. CDR1 MNHEY and CDR2 SVGAGI come from the germline V gene. V was trimmed by 4 bases and J by 2 bases, leaving 13 bases between them. The CDR3 DNA follows: TGTGCCAGCAGTTTGGGGCGGGGCGTCACAGATACGCAGTATTTT. Amino acids: CASSLGRGVTDTQYF.

The rearrangement joins TRBV9 to TRBJ1-1; 9 nucleotides agree with TRBD1. The CDR3 is 16 amino acids. Trimming at V came to 0 bases and at J to 4 bases, leaving 7 bases not matched to a gene. Looked up from germline, CDR1 is SGDLS and CDR2 is YYNGEE. CDR3 nucleotides: TGTGCCAGCAGCGTAGCGGGACAGGGAGTAACCACTGAAGCTTTCTTT. This translates into CASSVAGQGVTTEAFF.

In the case of this clone: Within the sample, other DNA sequences also encode this same CDR3. This CDR3 is CASSYRQDSNQPQHF. The CDR3 coding sequence is TGTGCCAGCAGTTACCGCCAGGATAGCAATCAGCCCCAGCATTTT. The chain combines TRBV6-5 with TRBJ1-5, with no clear D. There are 15 residues in the CDR3. The germline V gene has CDR1 MNHEY and CDR2 SVGAGI. Deletions cut 2 bases from V and 0 bases from J, with 8 bases between.

This chain links TRBV27 with TRBJ2-2, with a tentative D call TRBD2 (6 bases). CDR1 and CDR2 from the germline V gene are MNHEY and SMNVEV (reference sequence). The CDR3 contains 12 residues. V was shortened by 7 bases and J by 6 bases, with 9 bases between the two germline ends. The CDR3 region is CASISGPGELFF. As DNA, the CDR3 is TGTGCCAGCATCAGCGGGCCCGGGGAGCTGTTTTTT.

This sequence joins TRBV10-1 and TRBJ1-1; D might be TRBD1 (6 bases). The CDR3 is made up of 14 amino acids. Germline CDR1 WNHNN, CDR2 SYGVQD (reference sequence). The V end was cut by 5 bases, the J end by 5 bases, with 15 bases between. CDR3 sequence: CASSPTGTWTEAFF. The CDR3 DNA reads TGCGCCAGCAGTCCCACAGGGACGTGGACTGAAGCTTTCTTT.

The chain joins TRBV27 to TRBJ1-6; 9 nucleotides align to TRBD1. The CDR3 length is 15 residues. Germline-derived CDR1 and CDR2 are MNHEY and SMNVEV (reference sequence). V trimming: 2 bases; J trimming: 6 bases; junction bases outside the gene matches: 2. The CDR3 DNA reads as TGTGCCAGCAGTTTAGGGACAGGGAGTAATTCACCCCTCCACTTT. Translation gives CASSLGTGSNSPLHF.